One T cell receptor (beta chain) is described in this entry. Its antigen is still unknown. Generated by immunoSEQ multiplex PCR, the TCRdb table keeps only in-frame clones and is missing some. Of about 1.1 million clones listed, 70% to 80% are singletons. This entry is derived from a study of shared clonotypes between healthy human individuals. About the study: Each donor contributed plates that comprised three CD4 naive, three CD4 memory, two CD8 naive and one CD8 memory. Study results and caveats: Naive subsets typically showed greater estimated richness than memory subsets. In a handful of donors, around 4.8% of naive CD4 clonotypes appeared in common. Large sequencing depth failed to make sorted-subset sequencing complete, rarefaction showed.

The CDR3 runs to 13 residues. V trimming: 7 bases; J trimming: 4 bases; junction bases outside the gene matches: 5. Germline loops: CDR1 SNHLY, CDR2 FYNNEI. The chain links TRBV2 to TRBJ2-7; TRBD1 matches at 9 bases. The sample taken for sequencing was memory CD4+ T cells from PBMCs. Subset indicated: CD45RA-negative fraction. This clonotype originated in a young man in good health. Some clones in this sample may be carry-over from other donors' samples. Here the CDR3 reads CASIGTGLYEQYF. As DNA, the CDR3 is TGTGCCAGCATCGGGACAGGGTTGTACGAGCAGTACTTC. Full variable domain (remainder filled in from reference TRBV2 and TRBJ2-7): EPEVTQTPSHQVTQMGQEVILRCVPISNHLYFYWYRQILGQKVEFLVSFYNNEISEKSEIFDDQFSVERPDGSNFTLKIRSTKLEDSAMYFCASIGTGLYEQYFGPGTRLTVT.